Listed here are 3 T cell receptor beta chains from one sample, sequenced in a study of shared clonotypes between healthy human individuals. TCRdb's table, derived via immunoSEQ multiplex PCR, lists solely in-frame clones and lacks some. This sample has approximately 2,000,000 clones, with just under 95% found just once. Input material: naive CD4+ T cells from PBMCs. Subset meaning: CD45RA+ positively selected. The receptors originated from a man between 18 and 29 years old in good health. Some clones in this sample may be carry-over from other donors' samples.

A few counts support this clone. The sample contains more than one DNA sequence encoding this CDR3. The V call is TRBV5-4, the J call TRBJ2-3; D not certain. V was trimmed by 3 bases and J by 0 bases, leaving 8 bases between them. Germline V gene lookup returns CDR1 SGHNT and CDR2 YYREEE (reference sequence). This CDR3 region has 14 residues. CDR3 DNA sequence: TGTGCCAGCAGCTCCACTGGAAGCACAGATACGCAGTATTTT. It yields the protein CASSSTGSTDTQYF.

The genes are TRBV7-3 and TRBJ2-7, with 7 positions matching TRBD2. This CDR3 has 16 amino acids. Germline trimming cut 1 base from V and 3 bases from J; bases unmatched to any gene: 9. The V gene's germline CDR1 is SGHTA and CDR2 FQGTGA. CDR3 in DNA: TGTGCCAGCAGCTTAAAAGGGCGGGGAGGGGTCTACGAGCAGTACTTC. It translates to CASSLKGRGGVYEQYF.

V usage is TRBV6-5 and J usage is TRBJ2-3, with D perhaps given as TRBD1 or TRBD2 (5 bases each). The CDR3 runs to 15 residues. Trimming removed 7 bases from V and 2 bases from J, with 16 bases in between. The germline CDR1 and CDR2 sequences are MNHEY and SVGAGI. This CDR3 is CASNYYMGDTDTQYF. In DNA form, the CDR3 reads TGTGCCAGCAACTATTACATGGGGGACACAGATACGCAGTATTTT.